This T cell receptor beta chain was found in a study of neurological immune-mediated disorders. There are many counts of this clonotype. Time point given: longitudinal time-point 2. Synthesis of cDNA used 5'RACE (with 10-nucleotide random UMIs). TCRdb ran MiXCR on the 5' RACE reads and lists one entry per CDR3 protein. The table has roughly 48,000 distinct CDR3 sequences, roughly 13% seen once. Germline V CDR1 and CDR2: SGHTA, FQGNSA. The CDR3 length is 15 residues. J gave up 7 bases and V 5 bases, and 11 bases lay outside the gene matches. This sequence joins TRBV7-2 and TRBJ1-5; 7 nucleotides line up with TRBD1. The sample taken for sequencing was PBMCs. This receptor was identified in a male donor with HTLV-1-associated myelopathy (HAM/TSP). DNA for the CDR3: TGTGCCAGCAGCACTTCTGACAGGGTCGGGCAGCCCCAGCATTTT. Translating it yields CASSTSDRVGQPQHF.